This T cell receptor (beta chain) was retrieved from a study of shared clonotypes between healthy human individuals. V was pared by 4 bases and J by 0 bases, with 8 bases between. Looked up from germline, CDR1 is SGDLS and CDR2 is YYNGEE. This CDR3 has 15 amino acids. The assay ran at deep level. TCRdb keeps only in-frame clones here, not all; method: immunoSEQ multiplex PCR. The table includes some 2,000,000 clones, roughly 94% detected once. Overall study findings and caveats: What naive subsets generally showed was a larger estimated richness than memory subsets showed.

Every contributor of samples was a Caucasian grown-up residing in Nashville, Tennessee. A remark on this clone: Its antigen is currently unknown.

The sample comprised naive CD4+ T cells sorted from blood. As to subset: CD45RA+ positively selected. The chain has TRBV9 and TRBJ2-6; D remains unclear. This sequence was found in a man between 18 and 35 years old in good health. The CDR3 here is CASSLVSSGANVLTF. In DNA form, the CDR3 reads TGTGCCAGCAGCCTCGTCAGCTCTGGGGCCAACGTCCTGACTTTC.